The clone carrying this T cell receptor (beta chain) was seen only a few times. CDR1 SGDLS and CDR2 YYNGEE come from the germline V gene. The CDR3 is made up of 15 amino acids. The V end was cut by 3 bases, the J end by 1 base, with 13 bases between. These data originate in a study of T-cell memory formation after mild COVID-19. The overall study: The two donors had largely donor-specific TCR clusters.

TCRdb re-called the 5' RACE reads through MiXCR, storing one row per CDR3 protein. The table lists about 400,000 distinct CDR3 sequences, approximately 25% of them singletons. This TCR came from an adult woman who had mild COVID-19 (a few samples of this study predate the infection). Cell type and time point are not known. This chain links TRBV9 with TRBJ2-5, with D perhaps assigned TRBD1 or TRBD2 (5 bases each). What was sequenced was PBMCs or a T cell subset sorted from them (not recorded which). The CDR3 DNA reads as TGTGCCAGCAGCGCGAGCCCTGGGGGCCAAGAGACCCAGTACTTC. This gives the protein CASSASPGGQETQYF.